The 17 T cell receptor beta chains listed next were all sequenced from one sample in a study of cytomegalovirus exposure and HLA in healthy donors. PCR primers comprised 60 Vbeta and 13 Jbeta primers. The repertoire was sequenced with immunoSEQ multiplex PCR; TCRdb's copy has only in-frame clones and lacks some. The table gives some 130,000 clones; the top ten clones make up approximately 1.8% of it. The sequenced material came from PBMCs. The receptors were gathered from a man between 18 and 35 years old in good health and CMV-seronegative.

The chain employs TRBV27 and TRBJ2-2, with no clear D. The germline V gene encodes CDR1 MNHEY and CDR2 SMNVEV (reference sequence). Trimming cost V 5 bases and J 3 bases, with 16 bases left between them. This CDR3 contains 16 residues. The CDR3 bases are TGTGCCAGCAGTCGCTACAGTACAGTTCACACCGGGGAGCTGTTTTTT. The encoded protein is CASSRYSTVHTGELFF.

For the CDR3, the DNA is TGTGCCAGCAGTCCCCCCGGGGGCGGGAGAAACGAGCAGTACTTC. This gives the protein CASSPPGGGRNEQYF. The chain carries TRBV28 and TRBJ2-7, with D maybe TRBD2 (7 bases). Between the trimmed V and J ends, which lost 5 bases and 5 bases, there was a span of 19 bases. There are 15 residues in the CDR3. CDR1 is MDHEN, CDR2 SYDVKM, per germline. Full variable domain (outside the CDR3, taken from reference TRBV28 and TRBJ2-7): DVKVTQSSRYLVKRTGEKVFLECVQDMDHENMFWYRQDPGLGLRLIYFSYDVKMKEKGDIPEGYSVSREKKERFSLILESASTNQTSMYLCASSPPGGGRNEQYFGPGTRLTVT.

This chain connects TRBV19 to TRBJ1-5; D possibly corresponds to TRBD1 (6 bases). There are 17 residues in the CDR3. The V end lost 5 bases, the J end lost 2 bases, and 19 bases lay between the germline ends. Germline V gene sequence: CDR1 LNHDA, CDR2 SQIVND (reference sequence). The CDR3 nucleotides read TGTGCCAGTAGTCGCGTGATGGGGGCTGGAGGCAATCAGCCCCAGCATTTT. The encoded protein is CASSRVMGAGGNQPQHF.

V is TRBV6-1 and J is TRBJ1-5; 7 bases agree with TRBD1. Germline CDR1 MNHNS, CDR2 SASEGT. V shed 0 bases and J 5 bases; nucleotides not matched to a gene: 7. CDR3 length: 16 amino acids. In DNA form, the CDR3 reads TGTGCCAGCAGTGAAGCGCTAGGGGGCGGATATCAGCCCCAGCATTTT. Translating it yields CASSEALGGGYQPQHF.

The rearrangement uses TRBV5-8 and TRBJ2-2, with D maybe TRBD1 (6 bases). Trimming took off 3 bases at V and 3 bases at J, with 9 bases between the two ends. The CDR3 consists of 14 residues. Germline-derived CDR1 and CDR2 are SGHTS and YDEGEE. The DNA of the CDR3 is TGTGCCAGCAGCTCGAGGGGGTACACCGGGGAGCTGTTTTTT. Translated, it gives CASSSRGYTGELFF.

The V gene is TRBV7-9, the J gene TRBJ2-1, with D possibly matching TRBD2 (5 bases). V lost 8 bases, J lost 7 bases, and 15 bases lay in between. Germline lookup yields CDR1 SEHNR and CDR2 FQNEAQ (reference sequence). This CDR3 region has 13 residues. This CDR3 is CASQKTGMNEQFF. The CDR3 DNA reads TGTGCCAGCCAAAAAACCGGGATGAATGAGCAGTTCTTC.

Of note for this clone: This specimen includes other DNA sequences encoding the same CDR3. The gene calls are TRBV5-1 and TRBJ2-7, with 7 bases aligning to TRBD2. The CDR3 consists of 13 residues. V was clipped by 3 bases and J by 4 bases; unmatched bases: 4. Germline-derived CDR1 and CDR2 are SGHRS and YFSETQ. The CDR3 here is CASSSSGGYEQYF. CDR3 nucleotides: TGCGCCAGCAGCTCGTCCGGGGGGTACGAGCAGTACTTC.

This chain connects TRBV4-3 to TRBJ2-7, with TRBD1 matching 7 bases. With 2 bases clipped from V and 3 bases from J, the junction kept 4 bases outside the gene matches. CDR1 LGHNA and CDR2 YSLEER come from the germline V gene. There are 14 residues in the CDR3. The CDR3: CASSQRRDSYEQYF. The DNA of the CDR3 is TGCGCCAGCAGCCAACGCCGGGACAGCTACGAGCAGTACTTC.

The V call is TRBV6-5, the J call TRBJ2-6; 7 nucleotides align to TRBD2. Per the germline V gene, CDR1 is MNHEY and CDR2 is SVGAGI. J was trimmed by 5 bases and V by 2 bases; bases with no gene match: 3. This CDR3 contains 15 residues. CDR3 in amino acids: CASSYGRVWANVLTF. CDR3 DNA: TGTGCCAGCAGTTACGGGAGGGTCTGGGCCAACGTCCTGACTTTC.

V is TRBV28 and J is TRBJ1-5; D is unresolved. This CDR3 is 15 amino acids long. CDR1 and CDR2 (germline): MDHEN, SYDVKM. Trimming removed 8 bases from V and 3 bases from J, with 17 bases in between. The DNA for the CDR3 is TGTGCCAGCCAGAGGGCCTTTCGTTACAATCAGCCCCAGCATTTT. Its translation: CASQRAFRYNQPQHF. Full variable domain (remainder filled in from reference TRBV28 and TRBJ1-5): DVKVTQSSRYLVKRTGEKVFLECVQDMDHENMFWYRQDPGLGLRLIYFSYDVKMKEKGDIPEGYSVSREKKERFSLILESASTNQTSMYLCASQRAFRYNQPQHFGDGTRLSIL.

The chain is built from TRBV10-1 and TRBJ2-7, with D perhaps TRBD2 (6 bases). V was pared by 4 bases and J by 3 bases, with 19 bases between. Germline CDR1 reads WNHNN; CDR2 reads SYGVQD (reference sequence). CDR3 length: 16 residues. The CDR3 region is CASSARHYRGYYEQYF. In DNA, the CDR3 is TGCGCCAGCAGTGCGCGACACTACCGGGGGTACTACGAGCAGTACTTC.

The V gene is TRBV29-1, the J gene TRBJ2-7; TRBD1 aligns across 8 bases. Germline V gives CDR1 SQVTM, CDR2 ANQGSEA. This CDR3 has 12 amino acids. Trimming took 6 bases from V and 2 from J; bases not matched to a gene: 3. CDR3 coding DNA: TGCAGCGTCCGGACAGGGACCTACGAGCAGTACTTC. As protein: CSVRTGTYEQYF.

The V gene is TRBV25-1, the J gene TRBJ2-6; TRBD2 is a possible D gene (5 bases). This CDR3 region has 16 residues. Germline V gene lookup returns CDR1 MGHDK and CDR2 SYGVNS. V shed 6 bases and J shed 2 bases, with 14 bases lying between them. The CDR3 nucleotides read TGTGCCAGCAGACGGGGTATTGGTGCTGGGGCCAACGTCCTGACTTTC. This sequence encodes CASRRGIGAGANVLTF.

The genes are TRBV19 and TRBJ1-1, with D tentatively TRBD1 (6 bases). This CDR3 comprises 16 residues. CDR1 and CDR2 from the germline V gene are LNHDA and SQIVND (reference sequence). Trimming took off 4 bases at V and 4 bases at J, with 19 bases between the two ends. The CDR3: CASSTLSRGSGTEAFF. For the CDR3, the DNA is TGTGCCAGTAGTACCTTATCCAGGGGCTCTGGCACTGAAGCTTTCTTT.

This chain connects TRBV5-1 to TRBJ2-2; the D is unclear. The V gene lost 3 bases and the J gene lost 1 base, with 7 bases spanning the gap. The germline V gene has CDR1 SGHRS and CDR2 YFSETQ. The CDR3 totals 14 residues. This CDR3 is CASSSPLNTGELFF. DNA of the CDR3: TGCGCCAGCAGCTCCCCCCTGAACACCGGGGAGCTGTTTTTT.

CDR3 DNA sequence: TGTGCCAGCAGCTCTTGGACTAGCGGGAAGGGCACAGATACGCAGTATTTT. It is translated as CASSSWTSGKGTDTQYF. The chain employs TRBV7-2 and TRBJ2-3; 12 bases fit TRBD2. The V and J ends lost 4 bases and 1 base, in that order; junction bases with no gene match: 6. The germline V gene has CDR1 SGHTA and CDR2 FQGNSA. The CDR3 is 17 amino acids.

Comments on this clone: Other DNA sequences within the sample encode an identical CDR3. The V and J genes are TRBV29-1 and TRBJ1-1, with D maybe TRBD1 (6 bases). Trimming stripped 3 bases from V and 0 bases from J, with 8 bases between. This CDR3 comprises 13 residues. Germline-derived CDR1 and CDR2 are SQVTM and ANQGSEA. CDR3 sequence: CSVEQGMNTEAFF. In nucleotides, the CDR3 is TGCAGCGTTGAGCAGGGGATGAACACTGAAGCTTTCTTT. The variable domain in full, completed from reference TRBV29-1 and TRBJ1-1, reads SAVISQKPSRDICQRGTSLTIQCQVDSQVTMMFWYRQQPGQSLTLIATANQGSEATYESGFVIDKFPISRPNLTFSTLTVSNMSPEDSSIYLCSVEQGMNTEAFFGQGTRLTVV.